This is a list of T cell receptor beta chains from one sample in a study of shared clonotypes between healthy human individuals. Method: immunoSEQ multiplex PCR; TCRdb's copy keeps in-frame clones and lacks some. The sample holds about 560,000 clones, around 78% seen once. The sequenced sample was PBMCs. The receptors stem from a woman aged 40 to 50 in good health. Some clones in this sample may be carry-over from other donors' samples. Each CDR3 is given with its conserved first and last residue.

V,length,J,CDR3
TRBV7-9,13,TRBJ1-1,CASSLGGGTEAFF
TRBV19,16,TRBJ1-5,CASSKTGAGDGQPQHF
TRBV5-1,15,TRBJ2-7,CASSLAGDRGGEQYF
TRBV5-1,14,TRBJ2-7,CARPGVGRNYEQYF
TRBV30,15,TRBJ2-3,CAWSRTGGATDTQYF
TRBV5-1,15,TRBJ2-1,CASSLVQGSYNEQFF
TRBV5-1,14,TRBJ2-1,CASSLVASGGEQFF
TRBV2,12,TRBJ1-1,CASSPQNTEAFF
TRBV10-2,14,TRBJ2-5,CASSESAAQETQYF
TRBV5-1,16,TRBJ2-3,CASSPGLAAYTDTQYF
TRBV4-3,13,TRBJ2-1,CASSQGFEREQFF
TRBV11-2,13,.,CASSLGDGYEQYF
TRBV6-5,15,.,CASSYERLGPYEQYF
TRBV2,15,TRBJ2-2,CASSEAYRMAGELFF
TRBV5-4,16,TRBJ2-7,CASSDAKGRASYEQYF
TRBV7-2,18,TRBJ2-1,CASSKPLTGSVSYNEQFF
TRBV5-6,14,TRBJ1-1,CASSLGLMNTEAFF
TRBV5-4,14,TRBJ1-2,CASSLDPRSGGYTF
TRBV5-1,14,TRBJ2-5,CASSLNGYQETQYF
TRBV4-2,17,TRBJ2-1,CASSQAGGRWGDNEQFF
TRBV10-3,13,TRBJ2-7,CANARTGVNEQYF
TRBV28,18,TRBJ1-1,CASSWGAKQKVRNTEAFF
TRBV27,15,TRBJ1-1,CASSFFGRGSSGAFF
TRBV10-3,16,TRBJ2-2,CAISFSGTSGSGELFF
TRBV4-2,18,TRBJ2-1,CASSLHPRTYSSYNEQFF
TRBV7-6,14,TRBJ2-5,CASSLIGEGETQYF
TRBV27,12,TRBJ1-2,CASSSGGYGYTF
TRBV2,13,TRBJ2-7,CASRRDRDYEQHF
TRBV4-3,15,TRBJ2-1,CASSQEDNSGGRKFF
TRBV6-6,14,TRBJ2-1,CASSAGRGYGEQFF
TRBV5-6,14,TRBJ2-7,CASSLVWRENEQYF
TRBV9,13,TRBJ2-7,CASSVGQSYEQYF
TRBV6-5,12,TRBJ1-1,CASRADRGVAFF
TRBV5-1,15,TRBJ2-1,CATRRTSSSYNEQFF
TRBV5-4,16,TRBJ2-1,CASSLDWTSSYNEQFF
TRBV11-2,15,TRBJ2-2,CASSPLQGNTGELFF
TRBV5-1,15,TRBJ2-7,CASSWGTSGNYEQYF
TRBV18,16,TRBJ1-4,CASSRLPTGTNEKLFF